These T cell receptor beta chains were read from a single sample in a study of blood T cell repertoires in COVID-19. The assay was immunoSEQ multiplex PCR, and TCRdb's table has in-frame clones only and misses some. The sample yields some 240,000 clones, over 75% seen once. Sequencing was carried out using peripheral blood. These receptors came from a woman aged 70-85 years with COVID-19, enrolled during active disease. The CDR3 runs from the conserved cysteine through the conserved F or W. The D gene is left open where the match is weak. A clone size is listed for some rows: how often the clone was seen (once, few, many), or a class if it is expanded.

v_call	d_call	j_call	clone_size	cdr3_nt	cdr3_aa
TRBV4-3	TRBD2	TRBJ2-1	NA	TGCGCCAGCAGTCAATACGTTGCGGGAGTTCGGCATGAGCAGTTCTTC	CASSQYVAGVRHEQFF
TRBV6-6	TRBD2	TRBJ2-1	NA	TGTGCCAGCAATCACGGGCCAGCTAGCGGGGCTAATGAGCAGTTCTTC	CASNHGPASGANEQFF
TRBV25-1	NA	TRBJ1-3	NA	TGTGCCACCCAAGGGGACTCTGGAAACACCATATATTTT	CATQGDSGNTIYF
TRBV28	TRBD1	TRBJ1-2	NA	TGTGCCAGCAGTCCCGGGACAGTCGGCTACACCTTC	CASSPGTVGYTF
TRBV6-5	NA	TRBJ2-5	once	TGTGCCAGCGACATAGGTCAAGAGACCCAGTACTTC	CASDIGQETQYF
TRBV28	NA	TRBJ1-1	NA	TGTGCCAGCAGTTTCTCCCCAGGGACTGAAGCTTTCTTT	CASSFSPGTEAFF
TRBV30	TRBD1	TRBJ2-5	NA	TGTGCCTGGAGTGGACAGGGGGCAGAGACCCAGTACTTC	CAWSGQGAETQYF
TRBV12-2	NA	TRBJ2-7	NA	TGTGCAAGTCGCCGACGACAGGGGAGGGTCTACGAGCAGTACTTC	CASRRRQGRVYEQYF
TRBV4-1	TRBD2	TRBJ2-7	NA	TGCGCCAGCAGCCAAGATTTGGATAGCGGGGTATCCTACGAGCAGTACTTC	CASSQDLDSGVSYEQYF
TRBV7-6	TRBD1	TRBJ1-1	NA	TGTGCCAGCAGCCCACCACCACCGGGGACAGGGGGAACTGAAGCTTTCTTT	CASSPPPPGTGGTEAFF
TRBV5-1	NA	TRBJ2-2	NA	TGCGCCAGCAGATTAGGACAGAGTAACACCGGGGAGCTGTTTTTT	CASRLGQSNTGELFF
TRBV5-6	TRBD1	TRBJ2-1	NA	TGTGCCAGCAGCCTCTTGGGGACAGCTAGCCGCAGGAATGAGCAGTTCTTC	CASSLLGTASRRNEQFF
TRBV29-1	TRBD1	TRBJ1-2	NA	TGCAGCGTTGAGAGGGGCAGGGGGTATGGCTACACCTTC	CSVERGRGYGYTF
TRBV30	TRBD1	TRBJ2-7	NA	TGTGCCTGGAGTACCGGGACAGGGTCCTACGAGCAGTACTTC	CAWSTGTGSYEQYF
TRBV9	TRBD1	TRBJ2-1	NA	TGTGCCAGCAGCCATATGACAGGGAACAATGAGCAGTTCTTC	CASSHMTGNNEQFF
TRBV7-3	TRBD2	TRBJ2-3	once	TGTGCCAGCAGCAAAAGGGGTAGCGGGAGCACAGATACGCAGTATTTT	CASSKRGSGSTDTQYF
TRBV29-1	TRBD1	TRBJ2-7	NA	TGCAGCGGAATAACAGGGGGCGACGAGCAGTACTTC	CSGITGGDEQYF
TRBV12-5	NA	TRBJ2-5	NA	TGTGCTAGTGGTTTGGGCTCCAGACAAGAGACCCAGTACTTC	CASGLGSRQETQYF
TRBV6-5	NA	TRBJ1-2	NA	TGTGCCAGCAGACAGGGATTTAACTATGGCTACACCTTC	CASRQGFNYGYTF
TRBV5-1	NA	TRBJ2-7	once	TGCGCCAGCAGCCCCCAACTAGCAGACTCCCACGAGCAGTACTTC	CASSPQLADSHEQYF
TRBV4-2	TRBD2	TRBJ2-3	NA	TGTGCCAGCAGCCAGTCCGGGACTAGCGGGGGTTCAAGGGGAGATACGCAGTATTTT	CASSQSGTSGGSRGDTQYF
TRBV11-2	NA	TRBJ1-4	NA	TGTGCCAGCAGCATACAGGAGGGGGAAAAACTGTTTTTT	CASSIQEGEKLFF
TRBV19	NA	TRBJ1-6	NA	TGTGCCAGTAGTATTGACAGGATTCCTTCACCCCTCCACTTT	CASSIDRIPSPLHF
TRBV19	NA	TRBJ1-1	NA	TGTGCCAGTAGTATCGTTATTCAGGTTAATGAAGCTTTCTTT	CASSIVIQVNEAFF
TRBV3-1/TRBV3-2	NA	TRBJ2-3	NA	TGTGCCAGCAGCCAAGTAGGACTGTCTTTTAATACGCAGTATTTT	CASSQVGLSFNTQYF
TRBV5-1	TRBD2	TRBJ2-3	NA	TGCGCCAGCAGCTTTAGCGGGGTGGGCACAGATACGCAGTATTTT	CASSFSGVGTDTQYF
TRBV5-1	TRBD1	TRBJ1-1	NA	TGCGCCAGCAGCTTTACAATGGGACAGGCATACGGTGAAGCTTTCTTT	CASSFTMGQAYGEAFF
TRBV2	TRBD2	TRBJ2-2	NA	TGTGCCAGCAGCCACGGGACTAGCGGTTACACCGGGGAGCTGTTTTTT	CASSHGTSGYTGELFF
TRBV10-3	TRBD1	TRBJ2-1	NA	TGTGCCATCAGTGGCGGGACAGGGTTAGGGAGTGAGCAGTTCTTC	CAISGGTGLGSEQFF
TRBV11-3	NA	TRBJ2-7	NA	TGTGCCAGCAGCTTAACGGGATCCGAGCAGTACTTC	CASSLTGSEQYF
TRBV7-9	TRBD1	TRBJ1-2	NA	TGTGCCAGCAGCCCACAGGGGGACCCTAACTTCTATGGCTACACCTTC	CASSPQGDPNFYGYTF
TRBV19	TRBD2	TRBJ2-3	NA	TGTGCCAGTAGCCTAGCGGGAGTGGAGACAGATACGCAGTATTTT	CASSLAGVETDTQYF
TRBV5-1	NA	TRBJ2-5	NA	TGCGCCAGCAGCTTGGCCGGTGGTATACGAGAGACCCAGTACTTC	CASSLAGGIRETQYF
TRBV4-1	NA	TRBJ2-5	NA	TGCGCCAGCAGCCACCTCGGGGGGCTAGCCTACCAAGAGACCCAGTACTTC	CASSHLGGLAYQETQYF
TRBV19	TRBD1	TRBJ2-2	NA	TGTGCCAGTCGGGACAGGGCCAACACCGGGGAGCTGTTTTTT	CASRDRANTGELFF
TRBV28	TRBD1	TRBJ2-7	NA	TGTGCCAGCAGCCTGACAGGGGGCATCGACGAGCAGTACTTC	CASSLTGGIDEQYF
TRBV6-5	NA	TRBJ1-1	NA	TGTGCCAGCAGTAAACAGGGTTTCACTGAAGCTTTCTTT	CASSKQGFTEAFF
TRBV6-5	TRBD1	TRBJ1-1	NA	TGTGCCAGCAGTCCCCGACAGGGGGTGGATGAAGCTTTCTTT	CASSPRQGVDEAFF
TRBV12-3/TRBV12-4	NA	TRBJ1-1	NA	TGTGCCAGCAGTTTTAAACGGGATACTGAAGCTTTCTTT	CASSFKRDTEAFF
TRBV6-4	NA	TRBJ1-1	once	TGTGCCAGCAGTGACTCGATGACAGATCCCAACACTGAAGCTTTCTTT	CASSDSMTDPNTEAFF
TRBV4-2	NA	TRBJ1-1	NA	TGTGCCAGCAGCCAAGGTATTCACGGGGGGCGGAACACTGAAGCTTTCTTT	CASSQGIHGGRNTEAFF
TRBV7-6	TRBD1	TRBJ2-1	NA	TGTGCCAGCAGCTCGGGACAGGGATCCTACAATGAGCAGTTCTTC	CASSSGQGSYNEQFF
TRBV29-1	TRBD1	TRBJ2-7	NA	TGCAGCGTTGCGGGACAGACCTACGAGCAGTACTTC	CSVAGQTYEQYF
TRBV7-3	TRBD2	TRBJ2-3	NA	TGTGCCAGCAGCCCCACGGGACTACTAAGCACAGATACGCAGTATTTT	CASSPTGLLSTDTQYF
TRBV7-2	TRBD2	TRBJ2-1	once	TGTGCCAGCAGCCAACTAGCGGGAATCTACAATGAGCAGTTCTTC	CASSQLAGIYNEQFF
TRBV4-2	TRBD2	TRBJ2-7	NA	TGTGCCAGCAGCCAAGAACTAGCGGCCTACGAGCAGTACTTC	CASSQELAAYEQYF
TRBV5-5	NA	TRBJ2-2	NA	TGTGCCAGCAGCTTCGGGGATCTCACCGGGGAGCTGTTTTTT	CASSFGDLTGELFF
TRBV19	TRBD1	TRBJ2-7	NA	TGTGCCAGTAGTAAGGGACAGGGTAACTCCTACGAGCAGTACTTC	CASSKGQGNSYEQYF
TRBV28	NA	TRBJ2-5	NA	TGTGCCAGCAGTTTTTTCGGGAGAACGGAGACCCAGTACTTC	CASSFFGRTETQYF
TRBV24-1	NA	TRBJ2-7	NA	TGTGCCACCAGTGACTTTGGCCCTCCCTACGAGCAGTACTTC	CATSDFGPPYEQYF
TRBV5-1	TRBD1	TRBJ2-7	few	TGCGCCAGCAGCCCCGTAGGGGGCCCTTTATTCTACGAGCAGTACTTC	CASSPVGGPLFYEQYF
TRBV7-2	NA	TRBJ1-4	NA	TGTGCCAGCAGCTTATCGGGGAGTAAAGAAAAACTGTTTTTT	CASSLSGSKEKLFF
TRBV5-6	TRBD2	TRBJ2-1	NA	TGTGCCAGCAGCTTGCGACTAGCGGTTTACAATGAGCAGTTCTTC	CASSLRLAVYNEQFF
TRBV20-1	TRBD1	TRBJ1-2	NA	TGCAGTGCTAGTGCCGGGGACAGGGGCAAAGCTAACTATGGCTACACCTTC	CSASAGDRGKANYGYTF
TRBV21-1	NA	TRBJ1-2	NA	TGTGCCAGCAGCAAAGACGGGGGTATCTATGGCTACACCTTC	CASSKDGGIYGYTF
TRBV5-6	NA	TRBJ1-1	NA	TGTGCCAGCAACCCCTACAGCCCACCCGAGAACACTGAAGCTTTCTTT	CASNPYSPPENTEAFF
TRBV30	TRBD1	TRBJ2-5	NA	TGTGCCTGGAGTGAGACAGGGGGCCAAGAGACCCAGTACTTC	CAWSETGGQETQYF
TRBV5-1	TRBD1	TRBJ1-1	NA	TGCGCCAGCAGCGACGGACAGGGTTGGACTGAAGCTTTCTTT	CASSDGQGWTEAFF
TRBV28	TRBD1	TRBJ2-5	NA	TGTGCCAGCAGACCAAGGACAGGTCTGGAGACCCAGTACTTC	CASRPRTGLETQYF